The 23 T cell receptor beta chains in this list originate from one sample, sequenced in a study of T-cell reconstitution after alpha-beta-depleted transplantation in children. Preparation of the TCRbeta library was carried out with unique molecular identifiers. TCRdb processed the PCR reads anew with MiXCR; each CDR3 protein has one entry. The sample has some 70,000 distinct CDR3 sequences, 5.5% to 7.5% seen once. The sequencing here drew on PBMCs from the stem cell graft donor, taken from the stem cell graft. All receptors derive from a human donor who donated a stem cell graft to a child with acute lymphoblastic leukemia.

This clonotype was observed at least ten times. V is TRBV20-1 and J is TRBJ2-3; D tentatively fits TRBD1 or TRBD2 (5 bases each). The germline V and J ends were trimmed by 6 bases and 5 bases, with 18 bases remaining between them. CDR3 length: 14 residues. From germline, CDR1 is DFQATT and CDR2 SNEGSKA (reference sequence). The CDR3 region is CSAPKISGRDTQYF. CDR3 sequence (DNA): TGCAGTGCCCCTAAAATATCAGGGAGAGATACGCAGTATTTT.

Ten or more counts support this clonotype. The chain carries TRBV20-1 and TRBJ1-4; D is unclear. V was cut by 5 bases and J by 0 bases, with 10 bases left in between. Germline V gene data show CDR1 as DFQATT and CDR2 as SNEGSKA (reference sequence). The CDR3 spans 14 residues. The CDR3 nucleotides read TGCAGTGCTGACCCCCTTACAACTAATGAAAAACTGTTTTTT. Its translation: CSADPLTTNEKLFF.

This clonotype was observed at least ten times. The genes are TRBV5-6 and TRBJ1-4; TRBD1 matches 9 bases. This CDR3 contains 16 residues. Germline CDR1 and CDR2: SGHDT and YYEEEE. J was trimmed by 2 bases and V by 1 base; bases with no gene match: 3. CDR3 DNA sequence: TGTGCCAGCAGCTTGAGACAGGGGGTCACTAATGAAAAACTGTTTTTT. Translating gives CASSLRQGVTNEKLFF.

The chain is built from TRBV3-1 and TRBJ2-6, with D possibly being TRBD2 (5 bases). V dropped 0 bases and J dropped 2 bases, with 8 bases sitting between them. The CDR3 totals 16 residues. Per germline, CDR1 LGHDT and CDR2 YNNKEL (reference sequence). The CDR3 protein is CASSQERAAGANVLTF. Written as DNA, the CDR3 is TGTGCCAGCAGCCAAGAGAGGGCGGCTGGGGCCAACGTCCTGACTTTC.

This clonotype has only a few counts. V is TRBV5-4 and J is TRBJ2-7; TRBD1 agrees at 9 bases. V lost 0 bases and J lost 3; bases outside the gene matches: 7. The CDR3 totals 16 residues. Germline CDR1 reads SGHNT; CDR2 reads YYREEE (reference sequence). CDR3 loop: CASSLAGTGRIYEQYF. The DNA for the CDR3 is TGTGCCAGCAGCTTGGCCGGGACAGGGAGGATCTACGAGCAGTACTTC.

This clonotype showed up just a few times. V usage is TRBV12-5 and J usage is TRBJ1-6; 11 bases agree with TRBD1. With 5 bases clipped from V and 3 bases from J, the junction kept 6 bases outside the gene matches. The germline gives CDR1 LGHNT, CDR2 FRNRAP. The CDR3 contains 17 residues. This CDR3 reads CASGPRDRGFYNSPLHF. For the CDR3, the DNA is TGTGCTAGTGGTCCTCGGGACAGGGGGTTCTATAATTCACCCCTCCACTTT.

The chain combines TRBV7-9 with TRBJ1-1; weak D call: TRBD1 (5 bases). V was pared by 4 bases and J by 11 bases, with 17 bases between. Germline V gene lookup returns CDR1 SEHNR and CDR2 FQNEAQ (reference sequence). The CDR3 runs 13 residues. The DNA for the CDR3 is TGTGCCAGCAGCTCGGGGGACGGCGGATTGGCTTTCTTT. Translating it yields CASSSGDGGLAFF.

This clonotype was seen repeatedly, ten times or more. The rearrangement links TRBV4-1 to TRBJ2-7; TRBD2 might be the D (7 bases). The CDR3 contains 16 residues. The V gene lost 4 bases and the J gene lost 0 bases, with 16 bases spanning the gap. Germline CDR1 reads MGHRA; CDR2 reads YSYEKL. This CDR3 is CASSLRGGVSSYEQYF. In DNA, the CDR3 is TGCGCCAGCAGCCTCCGAGGGGGGGTTAGCTCCTACGAGCAGTACTTC.

This clonotype appeared a few times. This chain connects TRBV2 to TRBJ1-2, with D uncertain. The V gene lost 10 bases and the J gene lost 5 bases, with 14 bases spanning the gap. Germline V gene lookup returns CDR1 SNHLY and CDR2 FYNNEI. The CDR3 is 12 residues long. CDR3 DNA sequence: TGTGCCACCAAAGACATCGCATATGGCTACACCTTC. Encoded protein: CATKDIAYGYTF.

This chain connects TRBV6-5 to TRBJ1-2; TRBD1 agrees at 8 bases. The CDR3 covers 14 residues. Germline CDR1 is MNHEY and CDR2 is SVGAGI. V gave up 4 bases and J gave up 7 bases; unmatched junction bases: 8. The CDR3 DNA reads TGTGCCAGCAGTTTCGGGACAGGTTTTTCTGGCTACACCTTC. Amino acid sequence: CASSFGTGFSGYTF.

This clonotype was counted many times. The rearrangement uses TRBV28 and TRBJ2-2, with 8 bases identical to TRBD1. Trimming removed 3 bases from V and 3 bases from J; junction bases left unmatched: 3. CDR3 length: 15 amino acids. Germline assignment: CDR1 MDHEN and CDR2 SYDVKM. The CDR3 reads CASSFGQGDTGELFF. For the CDR3, the DNA is TGTGCCAGCAGTTTTGGACAGGGTGACACCGGGGAGCTGTTTTTT. The whole variable domain, filled in from reference TRBV28 and TRBJ2-2, reads DVKVTQSSRYLVKRTGEKVFLECVQDMDHENMFWYRQDPGLGLRLIYFSYDVKMKEKGDIPEGYSVSREKKERFSLILESASTNQTSMYLCASSFGQGDTGELFFGEGSRLTVL.

This clonotype occurred a few times. The genes are TRBV5-6 and TRBJ2-5; D is possibly TRBD2 (6 bases). CDR3 length: 15 residues. The V and J ends lost 5 bases and 5 bases respectively, with 19 bases between them. Germline values: CDR1 SGHDT, CDR2 YYEEEE. CDR3 in amino acids: CASSSRRAGRETQYF. The CDR3 region has the DNA TGTGCCAGCAGTTCCAGGAGGGCGGGGCGGGAGACCCAGTACTTC.

This clonotype was found once. The V call is TRBV20-1, the J call TRBJ2-5; tentatively, D is TRBD2 (6 bases). Germline lookup yields CDR1 DFQATT and CDR2 SNEGSKA (reference sequence). There are 17 residues in the CDR3. V shed 8 bases and J shed 2 bases, with 27 bases lying between them. The CDR3: CSSRGPSPGGAQETQYF. The DNA of the CDR3 is TGCAGTTCCAGAGGCCCCTCTCCGGGCGGGGCACAAGAGACCCAGTACTTC.

In this sample, this clonotype turned up many times. The chain combines TRBV7-9 with TRBJ1-5; D gene ambiguous. Germline lookup yields CDR1 SEHNR and CDR2 FQNEAQ (reference sequence). V was trimmed by 5 bases and J by 3 bases, leaving 17 bases between them. This CDR3 comprises 16 residues. The CDR3 sequence: CASSPYGKGNNQPQHF. The CDR3 bases are TGTGCCAGCAGCCCCTACGGGAAAGGGAACAATCAGCCCCAGCATTTT.

This clonotype turned up a few times. The genes are TRBV23-1 and TRBJ2-4, with 7 bases matching TRBD1. TRBV23-1 is an ORF; its function is uncertain. The V gene end was trimmed by 0 bases and the J gene end by 7 bases; junction bases not matched to a gene: 9. The CDR3 spans 16 residues. In nucleotides, the CDR3 is TGCGCCAGCAGTCAATCAGGGGGCCCTCACCGGAACATTCAGTACTTC. This gives the protein CASSQSGGPHRNIQYF.

The chain employs TRBV5-1 and TRBJ2-7; TRBD2 matches at 8 bases. CDR1 and CDR2 (germline): SGHRS, YFSETQ. J gave up 3 bases and V 6 bases, and 5 bases lay outside the gene matches. The CDR3 contains 13 residues. The CDR3 is CASTGGGVYEQYF. Written as DNA, the CDR3 is TGCGCCAGCACGGGAGGGGGAGTCTACGAGCAGTACTTC.

This clonotype showed up just a few times. V is TRBV2 and J is TRBJ2-4, with 9 bases identical to TRBD2. With V trimmed by 3 bases and J by 14 bases, 8 bases remained unmatched. From germline, CDR1 is SNHLY and CDR2 FYNNEI. This CDR3 comprises 13 residues. The CDR3: CASSDSKRGVKYF. The CDR3 DNA reads TGTGCCAGCAGTGATTCGAAGCGGGGGGTGAAGTACTTC.

The chain employs TRBV24-1 and TRBJ2-3; D not resolved. V shed 3 bases and J shed 0 bases, with 9 bases lying between them. The CDR3 sequence is 15 residues long. Germline V gives CDR1 KGHDR, CDR2 SFDVKD. CDR3 in DNA: TGTGCCACCAGTGATCCCGGCTCTAGCACAGATACGCAGTATTTT. It specifies CATSDPGSSTDTQYF.

This clonotype was picked up many times. The V and J genes are TRBV5-6 and TRBJ2-6; D is undetermined. From germline, CDR1 is SGHDT and CDR2 YYEEEE. The CDR3 runs to 17 residues. With 0 bases removed from V and 3 bases from J, the gap between germline ends came to 13 bases. The CDR3 DNA is TGTGCCAGCAGCTTGGGCCGGATCAAGTATGGGGCCAACGTCCTGACTTTC. Translating it yields CASSLGRIKYGANVLTF.

This clonotype was picked up many times. This chain connects TRBV5-1 to TRBJ1-1, with D possibly TRBD1 on 6 matching bases. Trimming stripped 0 bases from V and 1 base from J, with 10 bases between. CDR1 and CDR2 (germline): SGHRS, YFSETQ. This CDR3 has 15 residues. The CDR3 loop reads CASSLAGTQNTEAFF. CDR3 DNA: TGCGCCAGCAGCTTGGCCGGGACACAGAACACTGAAGCTTTCTTT.

V is TRBV7-8 and J is TRBJ2-7; possibly TRBD1 or TRBD2 for D (6 bases each). The germline gives CDR1 SGHVS, CDR2 FQNEAQ. The CDR3 spans 15 residues. Deletions cut 4 bases from V and 4 bases from J, with 17 bases between. CDR3 protein: CASSSPASGAYEQYF. The CDR3 DNA sequence: TGTGCCAGCAGCTCCCCGGCGTCGGGGGCGTACGAGCAGTACTTC.

This clonotype has ten or more counts. The V and J genes are TRBV24-1 and TRBJ1-5; tentative D call: TRBD1 (6 bases). CDR1 and CDR2 from the germline V gene are KGHDR and SFDVKD. CDR3 size: 16 residues. V was shortened by 6 bases and J by 1 base, with 15 bases between the two germline ends. This chain's CDR3 is CATSKGRGRSNQPQHF. CDR3 in DNA: TGTGCCACCAGTAAGGGCAGGGGCCGCAGCAATCAGCCCCAGCATTTT.

This clonotype was seen ten or more times. V gene TRBV6-1 combines with J gene TRBJ1-1; D uncertain. V was trimmed by 6 bases and J by 0 bases, leaving 8 bases between them. The CDR3 covers 13 residues. In germline, CDR1 is MNHNS, CDR2 SASEGT. CDR3 residues: CASRPTMNTEAFF. The DNA for the CDR3 is TGTGCCAGCAGACCGACAATGAACACTGAAGCTTTCTTT.